This record concerns one T cell receptor beta chain sequence. This record comes from a study of blood T cell repertoires in COVID-19. Study-level information: Sites in the United States, Italy and Spain provided acute and convalescent COVID-19 samples. PBMCs, B-cell-depleted T cells, or T cells were the source of the cDNA or gDNA that made up the material.

The V and J ends lost 0 bases and 5 bases respectively, with 8 bases between them. Germline V gene data show CDR1 as MNHEY and CDR2 as SMNVEV (reference sequence). The CDR3 sequence is 14 residues long. As handled by the study authors: Estimates of nucleated cell counts were drawn from the amplification of reference gene primers. The method was immunoSEQ multiplex PCR; TCRdb's version includes in-frame clones alone and lacks a portion of them. Clonal size and the V and J genes are those of that table, whereas D and trimming came from the DNA. The table lists roughly 69,000 clones, 88% of them singletons, with less than 5.5% in the top ten.

The chain couples TRBV27 to TRBJ2-1, with D possibly TRBD1 on 5 matching bases. This clonotype was sampled from a human donor in a cohort sampled during active COVID-19. Sequencing was done on a sample of peripheral blood. This CDR3 is CASSLSTADNEQFF. The CDR3 coding sequence is TGTGCCAGCAGTTTATCGACAGCTGACAATGAGCAGTTCTTC.